This T cell receptor beta chain is drawn from a study of regulatory T cells in long-lasting Graves disease. Sequencing libraries for TCR beta were prepared with iRepertoire HTBI primers and Arm-PCR of CDR3 regions. TCRdb ran MiXCR on the multiplex PCR reads and lists one entry per CDR3 protein. The sample contains 350,000 to 500,000 distinct CDR3 sequences, 21% of which appear only once. This sample's time point: persistent/refractory GD, antithyroid drugs over 5 years with positive TRAb. From RNA extracted from PBMCs, the TCR library was made. From an endocrinology department in Xi'an, China, came the patients. A blood draw put about 9 milliliters of peripheral blood into EDTA tubes. V lost 3 bases, J lost 0 bases, and 6 bases lay in between. The CDR3 contains 13 residues. The germline V gene has CDR1 DFQATT and CDR2 SNEGSKA (reference sequence).

This clonotype was sampled from a female donor with Graves disease. The chain couples TRBV20-1 to TRBJ1-3; D uncertain. The sequencing here drew on peripheral blood mononuclear cells (PBMCs), taken when the disease was refractory, from a patient treated with antithyroid drugs. The CDR3 sequence is CSASGDSGNTIYF. In DNA, the CDR3 is TGCAGTGCTAGCGGGGACTCTGGAAACACCATATATTTT.